This T cell receptor beta chain derives from a study of T cell repertoires in cytomegalovirus infection. Study as a whole: The authors relied on CMV epitopes, both recently identified HLA-C-restricted and well-studied HLA-B-restricted. In public TCR beta signatures, there were indications of both CMV infection and matching HLA type. Study-wide results and limits: Within the response measured ex vivo, HLA-C-restricted CMV-specific TCR beta clonotypes were dominant.

Turning to this clonotype: The target antigen is unknown.

Using its own MiXCR run on the reads, TCRdb lists one record per CDR3 protein. The sample lists 300,000 or so distinct CDR3 sequences, roughly 25% occurring once. The TCR was taken from a human donor in good health (CMV status not recorded). Some clones in this sample may be carry-over from other donors' samples. This specimen was cultured PBMCs, taken from culture after CMV antigen stimulation.

The CDR3 loop is CAISQTGRNTEAFF. Here the CDR3 DNA reads TGTGCCATCAGCCAGACAGGTAGGAACACTGAAGCTTTCTTT. The chain couples TRBV10-3 to TRBJ1-1; possible D gene TRBD1, 6 bases. This CDR3 has 14 residues. V was cut by 6 bases and J by 1 base, with 12 bases left in between. Germline values: CDR1 ENHRY, CDR2 SYGVKD.